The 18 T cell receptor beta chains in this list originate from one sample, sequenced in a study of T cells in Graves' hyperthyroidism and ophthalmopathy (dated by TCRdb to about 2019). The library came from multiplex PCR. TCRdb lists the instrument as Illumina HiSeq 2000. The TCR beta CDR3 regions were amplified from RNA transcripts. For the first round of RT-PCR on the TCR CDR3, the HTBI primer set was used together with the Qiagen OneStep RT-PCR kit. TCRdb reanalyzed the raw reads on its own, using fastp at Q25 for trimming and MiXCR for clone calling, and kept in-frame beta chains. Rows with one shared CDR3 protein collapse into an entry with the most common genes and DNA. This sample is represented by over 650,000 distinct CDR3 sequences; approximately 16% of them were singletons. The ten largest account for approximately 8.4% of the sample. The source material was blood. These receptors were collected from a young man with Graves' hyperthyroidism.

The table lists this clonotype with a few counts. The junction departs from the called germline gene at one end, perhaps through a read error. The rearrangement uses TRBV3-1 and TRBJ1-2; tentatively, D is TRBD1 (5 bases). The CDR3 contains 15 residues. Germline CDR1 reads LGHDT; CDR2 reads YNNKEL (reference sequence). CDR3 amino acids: CTSSQGPQGNYGYTF. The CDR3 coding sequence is TGTACCAGCAGCCAAGGACCCCAGGGAAACTATGGCTACACCTTC.

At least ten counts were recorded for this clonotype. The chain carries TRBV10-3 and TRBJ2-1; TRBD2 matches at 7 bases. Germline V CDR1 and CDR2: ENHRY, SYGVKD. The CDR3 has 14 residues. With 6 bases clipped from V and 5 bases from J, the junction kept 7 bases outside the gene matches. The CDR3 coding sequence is TGTGCCATCAGGGGAGCGGGGTCACACAATGAGCAGTTCTTC. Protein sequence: CAIRGAGSHNEQFF.

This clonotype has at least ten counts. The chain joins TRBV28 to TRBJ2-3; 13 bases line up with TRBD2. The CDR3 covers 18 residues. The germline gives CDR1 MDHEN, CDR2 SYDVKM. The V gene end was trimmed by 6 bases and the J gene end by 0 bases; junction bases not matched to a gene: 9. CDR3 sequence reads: CASRSGLAGRGSTDTQYF. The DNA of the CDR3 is TGTGCCAGCAGATCGGGACTAGCGGGGCGGGGGAGCACAGATACGCAGTATTTT.

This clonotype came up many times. The CDR3 loop is CASSLAPDRAYNEQFF. The CDR3 DNA reads as TGTGCCAGCAGCTTAGCTCCGGACAGGGCCTACAATGAGCAGTTCTTC. The chain uses TRBV11-2 and TRBJ2-1; 8 nucleotides agree with TRBD1. Germline values: CDR1 SGHAT, CDR2 FQNNGV. The CDR3 length is 16 residues. Trimming removed 1 base from V and 2 bases from J; junction bases left unmatched: 4.

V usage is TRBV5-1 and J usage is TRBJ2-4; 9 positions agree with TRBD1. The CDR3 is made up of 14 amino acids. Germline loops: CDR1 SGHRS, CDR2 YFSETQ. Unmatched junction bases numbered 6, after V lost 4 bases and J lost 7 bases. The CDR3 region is CASSGPGQGNIQYF. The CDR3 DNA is TGCGCCAGCAGCGGACCGGGACAGGGTAACATTCAGTACTTC.

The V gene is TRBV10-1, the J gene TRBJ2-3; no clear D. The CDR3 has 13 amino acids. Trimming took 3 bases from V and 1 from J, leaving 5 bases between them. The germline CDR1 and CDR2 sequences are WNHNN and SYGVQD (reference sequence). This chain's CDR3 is CASSDDGTDTQYF. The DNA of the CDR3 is TGCGCCAGCAGTGACGACGGCACAGATACGCAGTATTTT.

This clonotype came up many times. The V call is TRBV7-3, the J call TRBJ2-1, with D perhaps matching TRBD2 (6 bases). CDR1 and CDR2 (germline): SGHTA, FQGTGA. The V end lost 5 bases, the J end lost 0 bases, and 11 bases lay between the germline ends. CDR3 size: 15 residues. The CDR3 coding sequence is TGTGCCAGCAGCCATAGCGGCTACTCCTACAATGAGCAGTTCTTC. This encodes CASSHSGYSYNEQFF.

CDR3 nucleotides: TGTGCCAGCAGTTCGCCAGACCCGGGACAGGGGAACTATGGCTACACCTTC. Amino acid sequence: CASSSPDPGQGNYGYTF. The chain recombines TRBV5-4 with TRBJ1-2, with 10 nucleotides matching TRBD1. The J segment lost 2 bases and the V segment lost 5 bases, leaving 12 bases of the junction unmatched. CDR3 size: 17 residues. The germline CDR1 and CDR2 sequences are SGHNT and YYREEE (reference sequence).

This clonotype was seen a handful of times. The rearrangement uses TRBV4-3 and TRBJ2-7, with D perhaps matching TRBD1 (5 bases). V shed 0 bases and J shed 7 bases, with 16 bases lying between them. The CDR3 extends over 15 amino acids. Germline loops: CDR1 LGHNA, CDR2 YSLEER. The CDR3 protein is CASSQEIQELGEQYF. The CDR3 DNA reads TGCGCCAGCAGCCAAGAAATACAGGAACTCGGGGAGCAGTACTTC.

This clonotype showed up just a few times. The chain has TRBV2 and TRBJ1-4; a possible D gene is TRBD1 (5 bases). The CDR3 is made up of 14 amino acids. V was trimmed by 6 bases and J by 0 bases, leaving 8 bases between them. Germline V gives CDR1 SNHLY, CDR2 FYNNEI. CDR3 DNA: TGTGCCAGCAGACAGACAGCAACTAATGAAAAACTGTTTTTT. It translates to CASRQTATNEKLFF. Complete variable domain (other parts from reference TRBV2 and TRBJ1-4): EPEVTQTPSHQVTQMGQEVILRCVPISNHLYFYWYRQILGQKVEFLVSFYNNEISEKSEIFDDQFSVERPDGSNFTLKIRSTKLEDSAMYFCASRQTATNEKLFFGSGTQLSVL.

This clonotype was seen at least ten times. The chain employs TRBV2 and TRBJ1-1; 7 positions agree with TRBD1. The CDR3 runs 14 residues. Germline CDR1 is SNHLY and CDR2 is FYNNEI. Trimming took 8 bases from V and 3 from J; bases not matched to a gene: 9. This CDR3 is CASLETGSDTEAFF. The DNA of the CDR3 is TGTGCCAGCCTCGAGACAGGGTCTGACACTGAAGCTTTCTTT.

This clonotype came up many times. The CDR3 spells CASSSLDRNYGYTF. The CDR3 DNA reads TGTGCCAGCAGCTCCCTGGACAGGAACTATGGCTACACCTTC. This chain uses TRBV5-8 with TRBJ1-2, with 7 bases identical to TRBD1. The CDR3 is 14 amino acids. V shed 3 bases and J 2 bases; nucleotides not matched to a gene: 4. CDR1 is SGHTS, CDR2 YDEGEE, per germline.

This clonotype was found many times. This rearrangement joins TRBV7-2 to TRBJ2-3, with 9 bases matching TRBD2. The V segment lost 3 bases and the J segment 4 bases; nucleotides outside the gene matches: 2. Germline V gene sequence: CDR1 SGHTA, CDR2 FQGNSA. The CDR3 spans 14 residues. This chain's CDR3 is CASSFLAGPDTQYF. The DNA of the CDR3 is TGTGCCAGCAGCTTTCTAGCGGGGCCAGATACGCAGTATTTT.

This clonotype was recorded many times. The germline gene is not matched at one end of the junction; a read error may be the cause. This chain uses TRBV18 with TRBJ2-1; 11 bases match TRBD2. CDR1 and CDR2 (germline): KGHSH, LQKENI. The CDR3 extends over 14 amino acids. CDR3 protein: CASLPGTSGNEQFF. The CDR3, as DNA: TGTGCCAGCTTACCAGGGACTAGCGGTAATGAGCAGTTCTTC.

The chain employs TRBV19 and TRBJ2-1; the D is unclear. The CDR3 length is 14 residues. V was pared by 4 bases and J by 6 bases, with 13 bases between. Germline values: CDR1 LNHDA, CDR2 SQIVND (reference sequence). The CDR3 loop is CASSKTPWGNEQFF. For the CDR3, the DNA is TGTGCCAGTAGTAAGACGCCCTGGGGCAATGAGCAGTTCTTC.

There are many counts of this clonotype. Here the CDR3 reads CASKRDHSYEQYF. The CDR3 DNA reads as TGTGCCAGTAAAAGGGACCATTCCTACGAGCAGTACTTC. The chain has TRBV2 and TRBJ2-7; D possibly uses TRBD1 or TRBD2 (5 bases each). The V and J ends lost 9 bases and 1 base respectively, with 13 bases between them. Germline values: CDR1 SNHLY, CDR2 FYNNEI. The CDR3 length is 13 residues.

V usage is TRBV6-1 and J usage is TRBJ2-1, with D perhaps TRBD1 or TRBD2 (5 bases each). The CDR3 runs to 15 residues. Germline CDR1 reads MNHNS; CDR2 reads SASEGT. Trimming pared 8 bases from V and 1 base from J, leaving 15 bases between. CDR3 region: CASAPGTASYNEQFF. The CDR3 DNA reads TGTGCCAGCGCCCCCGGGACGGCATCCTACAATGAGCAGTTCTTC.

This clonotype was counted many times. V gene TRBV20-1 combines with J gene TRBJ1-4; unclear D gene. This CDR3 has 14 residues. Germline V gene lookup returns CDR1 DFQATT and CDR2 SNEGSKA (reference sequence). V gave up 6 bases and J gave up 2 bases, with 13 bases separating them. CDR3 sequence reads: CSAARTVTNEKLFF. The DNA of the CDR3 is TGCAGTGCCGCAAGGACCGTGACTAATGAAAAACTGTTTTTT.